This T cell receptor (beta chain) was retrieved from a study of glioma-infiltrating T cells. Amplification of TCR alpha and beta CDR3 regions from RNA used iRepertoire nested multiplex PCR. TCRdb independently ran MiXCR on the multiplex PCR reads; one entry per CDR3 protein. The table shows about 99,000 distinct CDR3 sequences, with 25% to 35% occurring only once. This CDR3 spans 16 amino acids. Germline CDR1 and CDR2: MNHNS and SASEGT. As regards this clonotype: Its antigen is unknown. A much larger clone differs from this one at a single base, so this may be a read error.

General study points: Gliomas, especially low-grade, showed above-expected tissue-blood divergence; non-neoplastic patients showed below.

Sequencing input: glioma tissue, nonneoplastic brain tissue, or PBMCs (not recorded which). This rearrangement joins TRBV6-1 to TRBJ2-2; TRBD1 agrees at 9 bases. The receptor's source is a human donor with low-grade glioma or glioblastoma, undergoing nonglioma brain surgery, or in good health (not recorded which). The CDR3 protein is CASSPRGTGITGEQFF. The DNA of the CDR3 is TGTGCCAGCAGCCCCCGCGGGACAGGGATCACCGGGGAGCAGTTTTTT.